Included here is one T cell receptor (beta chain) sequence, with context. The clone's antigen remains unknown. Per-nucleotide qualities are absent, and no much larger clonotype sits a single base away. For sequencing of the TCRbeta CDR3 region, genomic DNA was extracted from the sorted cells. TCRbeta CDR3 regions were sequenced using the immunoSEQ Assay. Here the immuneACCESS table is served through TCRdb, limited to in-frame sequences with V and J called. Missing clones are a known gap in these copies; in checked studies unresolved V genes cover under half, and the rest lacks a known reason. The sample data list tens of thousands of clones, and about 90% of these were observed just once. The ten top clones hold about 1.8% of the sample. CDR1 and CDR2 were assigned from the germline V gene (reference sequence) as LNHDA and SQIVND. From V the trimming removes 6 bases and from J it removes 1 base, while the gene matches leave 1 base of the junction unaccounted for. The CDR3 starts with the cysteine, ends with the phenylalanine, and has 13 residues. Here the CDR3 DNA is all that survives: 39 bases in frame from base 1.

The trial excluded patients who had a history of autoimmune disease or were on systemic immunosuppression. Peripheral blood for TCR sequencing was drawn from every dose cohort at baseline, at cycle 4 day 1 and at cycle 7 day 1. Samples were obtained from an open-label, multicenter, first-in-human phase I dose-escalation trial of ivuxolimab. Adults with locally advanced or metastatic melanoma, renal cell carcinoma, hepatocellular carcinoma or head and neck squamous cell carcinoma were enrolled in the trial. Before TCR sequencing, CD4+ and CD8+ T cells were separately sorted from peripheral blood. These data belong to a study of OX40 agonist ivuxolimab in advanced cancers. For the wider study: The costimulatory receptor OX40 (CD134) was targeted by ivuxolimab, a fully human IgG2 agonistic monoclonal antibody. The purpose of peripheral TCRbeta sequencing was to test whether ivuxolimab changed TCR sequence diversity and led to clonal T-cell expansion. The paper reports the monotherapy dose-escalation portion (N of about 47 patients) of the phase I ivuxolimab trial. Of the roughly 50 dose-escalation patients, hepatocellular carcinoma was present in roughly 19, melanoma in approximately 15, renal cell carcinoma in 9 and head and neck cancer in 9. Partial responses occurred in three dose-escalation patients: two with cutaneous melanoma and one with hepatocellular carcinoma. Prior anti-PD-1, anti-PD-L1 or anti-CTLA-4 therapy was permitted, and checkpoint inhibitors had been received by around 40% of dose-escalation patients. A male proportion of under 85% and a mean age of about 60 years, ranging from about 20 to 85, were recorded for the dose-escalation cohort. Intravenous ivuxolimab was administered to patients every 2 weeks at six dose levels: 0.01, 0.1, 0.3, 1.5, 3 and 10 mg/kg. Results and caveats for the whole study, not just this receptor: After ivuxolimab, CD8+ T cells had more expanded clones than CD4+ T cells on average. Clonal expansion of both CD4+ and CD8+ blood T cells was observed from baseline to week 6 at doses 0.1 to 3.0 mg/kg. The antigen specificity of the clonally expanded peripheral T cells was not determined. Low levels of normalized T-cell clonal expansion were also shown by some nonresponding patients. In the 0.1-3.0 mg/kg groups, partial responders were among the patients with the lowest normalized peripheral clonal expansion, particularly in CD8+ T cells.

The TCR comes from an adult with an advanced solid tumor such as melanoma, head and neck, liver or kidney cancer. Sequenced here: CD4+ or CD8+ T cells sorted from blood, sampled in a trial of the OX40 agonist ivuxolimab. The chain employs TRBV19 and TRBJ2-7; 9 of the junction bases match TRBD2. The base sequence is TGTGCCAGTAGGACTAGCGGTTCCTACGAGCAGTACTTC. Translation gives CASRTSGSYEQYF.